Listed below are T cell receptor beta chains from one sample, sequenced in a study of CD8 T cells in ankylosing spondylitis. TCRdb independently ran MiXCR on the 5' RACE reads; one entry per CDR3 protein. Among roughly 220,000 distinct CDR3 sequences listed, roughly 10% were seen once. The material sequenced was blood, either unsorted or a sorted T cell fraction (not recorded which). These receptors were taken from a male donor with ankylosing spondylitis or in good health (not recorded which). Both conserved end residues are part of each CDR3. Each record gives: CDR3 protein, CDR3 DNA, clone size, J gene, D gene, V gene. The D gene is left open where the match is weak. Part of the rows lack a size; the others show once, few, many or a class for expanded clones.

CASRPTYGEGLYNEQFF | TGTGCCAGCAGGCCTACCTATGGCGAGGGTCTCTACAATGAGCAGTTCTTC | NA | TRBJ2-1 | NA | TRBV28
CSARRGGGTEAFF | TGCAGTGCTAGAAGGGGGGGAGGGACTGAAGCTTTCTTT | many | TRBJ1-1 | NA | TRBV20-1
CSASLALGYNEQFF | TGCAGTGCGTCACTAGCGCTGGGGTACAATGAGCAGTTCTTC | many | TRBJ2-1 | TRBD2 | TRBV20-1
CASSPRAGSSPLHF | TGTGCCAGCAGCCCTCGGGCCGGCTCTTCACCCCTCCACTTT | many | TRBJ1-6 | NA | TRBV3-1
CATSRDGAAGTVRTEAFF | TGTGCCACCAGCAGAGATGGAGCTGCTGGGACAGTCCGTACTGAAGCTTTCTTT | few | TRBJ1-1 | TRBD1 | TRBV15
CSANGQGYEQYF | TGCAGTGCTAACGGACAGGGCTACGAGCAGTACTTC | many | TRBJ2-7 | TRBD1 | TRBV20-1
CASSSSENIQYF | TGCGCCAGCAGCTCGAGCGAAAACATTCAGTACTTC | medium-sized | TRBJ2-4 | NA | TRBV5-1
CASSWLAGGTNTQYF | TGTGCCAGCAGCTGGCTAGCGGGGGGGACGAATACGCAGTATTTT | many | TRBJ2-3 | TRBD2 | TRBV7-2
CASSLLAGDTDTQYF | TGTGCCAGCAGCCTCCTAGCGGGGGACACAGATACGCAGTATTTT | many | TRBJ2-3 | TRBD2 | TRBV7-3
CSGGGRTDKFF | TGCAGCGGTGGGGGGAGGACAGACAAGTTCTTC | NA | TRBJ2-1 | NA | TRBV29-1
CASSLVVSGQSGYNEQFF | TGCGCCAGCAGCTTGGTGGTTAGCGGGCAAAGCGGCTACAATGAGCAGTTCTTC | NA | TRBJ2-1 | TRBD2 | TRBV5-1
CASMERGLETQYF | TGCGCCAGCATGGAGCGGGGACTGGAGACCCAGTACTTC | NA | TRBJ2-5 | TRBD2 | TRBV5-1
CASDGGADEKLFF | TGTGCCAGCGATGGGGGGGCCGATGAAAAACTGTTTTTT | few | TRBJ1-4 | NA | TRBV28
CATHGPTGVDSPLHF | TGTGCCACCCATGGACCCACAGGGGTTGATTCACCCCTCCACTTT | many | TRBJ1-6 | TRBD1 | TRBV28